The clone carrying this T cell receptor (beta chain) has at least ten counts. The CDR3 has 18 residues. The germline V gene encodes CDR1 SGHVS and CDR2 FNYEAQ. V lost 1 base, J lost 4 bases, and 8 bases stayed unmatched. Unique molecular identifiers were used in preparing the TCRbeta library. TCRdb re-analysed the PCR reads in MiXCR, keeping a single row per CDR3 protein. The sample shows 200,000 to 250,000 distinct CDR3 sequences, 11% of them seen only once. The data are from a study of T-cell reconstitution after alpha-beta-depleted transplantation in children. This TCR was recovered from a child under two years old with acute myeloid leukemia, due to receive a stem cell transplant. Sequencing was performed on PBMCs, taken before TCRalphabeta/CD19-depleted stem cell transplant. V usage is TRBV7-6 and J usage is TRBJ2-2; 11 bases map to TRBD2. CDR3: CASSLDSASGGITGELFF. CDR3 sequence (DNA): TGTGCCAGCAGCTTAGATTCGGCTAGCGGGGGGATCACCGGGGAGCTGTTTTTT.